Presented here are 15 T cell receptor beta chains from one specimen sequenced in a study of CD8+ T cells in alopecia areata. The treatment: oral pan-JAK inhibitor, 5-10 mg twice daily. Reverse transcribed after extraction, RNA yielded cDNA as the sequencing template. Libraries were prepared by immunoSEQ multiplex PCR; TCRdb keeps only in-frame clonotypes and omits some of them. Among 250,000 to 350,000 clones listed, roughly 60% were seen once. This material consisted of CD4+ T cells sorted from blood, taken at approximately week 52, from a patient treated with tofacitinib. The origin of the receptors is a human donor with alopecia areata.

The V and J genes are TRBV29-1 and TRBJ1-1; 8 bases are shared with TRBD1. Germline values: CDR1 SQVTM, CDR2 ANQGSEA. With V trimmed by 5 bases and J by 4 bases, 3 bases remained unmatched. The CDR3 runs to 12 residues. This CDR3 is CSVRQGSTEAFF. The CDR3 DNA sequence: TGCAGCGTTAGACAGGGGAGCACTGAAGCTTTCTTT.

A single count supports this clone. CDR3 protein: CSVDGTRSDETQYF. The CDR3 coding sequence is TGCAGCGTTGACGGGACTCGTAGCGACGAGACCCAGTACTTC. This chain links TRBV29-1 with TRBJ2-5; tentatively, D is TRBD2 (6 bases). From germline, CDR1 is SQVTM and CDR2 ANQGSEA. The CDR3 is made up of 14 amino acids. V was trimmed by 3 bases and J by 5 bases, leaving 16 bases between them.

V usage is TRBV19 and J usage is TRBJ2-5; 10 positions agree with TRBD2. V shed 9 bases and J 4 bases; nucleotides not matched to a gene: 5. The CDR3 runs 13 residues. Germline values: CDR1 LNHDA, CDR2 SQIVND (reference sequence). The CDR3 DNA is TGTGCCAGCCAGCCTAGCGGGGGAGAGACCCAGTACTTC. Amino acids: CASQPSGGETQYF.

This clone has just one count. The chain joins TRBV25-1 to TRBJ2-1; TRBD2 aligns across 12 bases. The length of the CDR3 is 17 residues. V was clipped by 3 bases and J by 8 bases; unmatched bases: 11. The germline gives CDR1 MGHDK, CDR2 SYGVNS. Written as DNA, the CDR3 is TGTGCCAGCAGTGACCCCCTAGCGGGGGGGCGGGGCGATGAGCAGTTCTTC. Translated, it gives CASSDPLAGGRGDEQFF.

The chain carries TRBV7-2 and TRBJ1-2; 10 positions match TRBD1. CDR3 length: 15 amino acids. The junction had 5 bases not matched to a gene; V was cut back by 1 base and J by 6 bases. Germline-derived CDR1 and CDR2 are SGHTA and FQGNSA. The DNA for the CDR3 is TGTGCCAGCAGCTTAGAACCGGGACAGGGGAATGGCTACACCTTC. Its translation is CASSLEPGQGNGYTF. The full variable domain, rest sourced from reference TRBV7-2 and TRBJ1-2, is GAGVSQSPSNKVTEKGKDVELRCDPISGHTALYWYRQSLGQGLEFLIYFQGNSAPDKSGLPSDRFSAERTGGSVSTLTIQRTQQEDSAVYLCASSLEPGQGNGYTFGSGTRLTVV.

The V gene is TRBV2, the J gene TRBJ2-5; D is possibly TRBD2 (5 bases). Germline V lookup: CDR1 SNHLY, CDR2 FYNNEI. Between the trimmed V and J ends, which lost 6 bases and 1 base, there was a span of 12 bases. This CDR3 has 14 residues. CDR3 residues: CASRETGFQETQYF. The CDR3 DNA reads TGTGCCAGCAGGGAGACGGGGTTCCAAGAGACCCAGTACTTC.

This clone was detected only a few times. The chain uses TRBV19 and TRBJ1-6; D is uncertain. This CDR3 spans 19 amino acids. Trimming shortened V by 3 bases and J by 7 bases, and 25 bases separated the two germline ends. Germline V lookup: CDR1 LNHDA, CDR2 SQIVND (reference sequence). The CDR3 region has the DNA TGTGCCAGTAGTATTCCAATGTCGGGCGTCGGACCGCGGAATTCACCCCTCCACTTT. It encodes CASSIPMSGVGPRNSPLHF.

The chain combines TRBV6-1 with TRBJ2-7, with TRBD1 matching over 10 bases. Germline CDR1 is MNHNS and CDR2 is SASEGT. CDR3 length: 15 residues. V dropped 7 bases and J dropped 0; count of bases not matched to a gene: 6. In DNA form, the CDR3 reads TGTGCCAGCAACACCCGGGACAGGGGCTCCTACGAGCAGTACTTC. Translated: CASNTRDRGSYEQYF.

This clone was detected only a few times. This chain links TRBV9 with TRBJ1-1, with D unresolved. The length of the CDR3 is 14 residues. Germline V gene data show CDR1 as SGDLS and CDR2 as YYNGEE. V was cut by 0 bases and J by 5 bases, with 11 bases left in between. This chain's CDR3 is CASSVAGVETEAFF. CDR3 nucleotide sequence: TGTGCCAGCAGCGTAGCTGGGGTAGAAACTGAAGCTTTCTTT.

The CDR3 DNA follows: TGTGCCTGGGCCCGGGGGGCGAACACTGAAGCTTTCTTT. This translates into CAWARGANTEAFF. The chain employs TRBV30 and TRBJ1-1, with D possibly matching TRBD1 (6 bases). Germline lookup yields CDR1 GTSNPN and CDR2 SVGIG (reference sequence). The CDR3 totals 13 residues. V shed 5 bases and J shed 1 base, with 11 bases lying between them. The full variable domain, rest sourced from reference TRBV30 and TRBJ1-1, is SQTIHQWPATLVQPVGSPLSLECTVEGTSNPNLYWYRQAAGRGLQLLFYSVGIGQISSEVPQNLSASRPQDRQFILSSKKLLLSDSGFYLCAWARGANTEAFFGQGTRLTVV.

The chain uses TRBV29-1 and TRBJ1-3; D unclear. In germline, CDR1 is SQVTM, CDR2 ANQGSEA. The CDR3 sequence is 12 residues long. V was cut by 4 bases and J by 4 bases, with 8 bases left in between. The CDR3 nucleotides are TGCAGCGTTGTTGGAGGAGGAAACACCATATATTTT. It specifies CSVVGGGNTIYF.

The rearrangement joins TRBV5-6 to TRBJ1-2; D gene ambiguous. The germline gives CDR1 SGHDT, CDR2 YYEEEE. The CDR3 has 13 amino acids. Trimming removed 1 base from V and 5 bases from J, with 9 bases in between. CDR3 sequence: CASSLTSTYGYTF. The DNA for the CDR3 is TGTGCCAGCAGCTTGACCTCCACTTATGGCTACACCTTC.

Here the CDR3 DNA reads TGTGCCAGCAGTGACTATGAAGCCTATTCACCCCTCCACTTT. Amino acid sequence: CASSDYEAYSPLHF. The chain recombines TRBV25-1 with TRBJ1-6; D gene unclear. The CDR3 runs to 14 residues. Germline loops: CDR1 MGHDK, CDR2 SYGVNS. Deletions cut 3 bases from V and 8 bases from J, with 11 bases between. The full variable domain, rest sourced from reference TRBV25-1 and TRBJ1-6, is EADIYQTPRYLVIGTGKKITLECSQTMGHDKMYWYQQDPGMELHLIHYSYGVNSTEKGDLSSESTVSRIRTEHFPLTLESARPSHTSQYLCASSDYEAYSPLHFGNGTRLTVT.

This clone was counted a few times. The chain links TRBV25-1 to TRBJ2-7, with TRBD2 matching 11 bases. Trimming took 9 bases from V and 5 from J; bases not matched to a gene: 3. Germline V CDR1 and CDR2: MGHDK, SYGVNS. The CDR3 is made up of 12 amino acids. The CDR3 bases are TGTGCCAGTGGGACTAGCGGCCACGAGCAGTACTTC. As protein: CASGTSGHEQYF.

This sequence joins TRBV30 and TRBJ2-7; the match to TRBD2 covers 10 bases. The J segment lost 11 bases and the V segment lost 5 bases, leaving 9 bases of the junction unmatched. This CDR3 comprises 12 residues. Germline CDR1 and CDR2: GTSNPN and SVGIG (reference sequence). The CDR3 nucleotides are TGTGCCTGGGACAGCGGGGGGGCAAAGAAGTACTTC. It translates to CAWDSGGAKKYF. The variable domain in full, with the rest retrieved from reference TRBV30 and TRBJ2-7, is SQTIHQWPATLVQPVGSPLSLECTVEGTSNPNLYWYRQAAGRGLQLLFYSVGIGQISSEVPQNLSASRPQDRQFILSSKKLLLSDSGFYLCAWDSGGAKKYFGPGTRLTVT.